A single sample is the source of the 19 T cell receptor beta chains below, sequenced in a study of beta chain features in type 1 diabetes. Expressed TCRB transcripts were sequenced after all isolated RNA was converted to cDNA. Sequencing was performed with immunoSEQ multiplex PCR; in TCRdb, only in-frame clones are kept and a portion is missing. In the table there are roughly 610,000 clones, roughly a sixth of which are singletons. Sequencing was done on a sample of naive CD4+ T cells from blood. These receptor sequences come from a man aged 18-30 years in good health.

This clone was seen only a few times. V usage is TRBV5-1 and J usage is TRBJ2-1; 7 bases align to TRBD2. Trimming at V came to 2 bases and at J to 6 bases, leaving 8 bases not matched to a gene. The CDR3 contains 15 residues. The germline V gene encodes CDR1 SGHRS and CDR2 YFSETQ. The CDR3 sequence is CASSFAGANFNEQFF. The CDR3 coding sequence is TGCGCCAGCAGCTTTGCGGGAGCCAATTTCAATGAGCAGTTCTTC.

In this sample, this clone turned up many times. Other DNA variants within this sample encode the same CDR3. The J gene is TRBJ1-5, the V gene TRBV7-9; D is uncertain. Germline CDR1 reads SEHNR; CDR2 reads FQNEAQ (reference sequence). Trimming removed 1 base at V and 0 bases at J, with 4 bases between. This CDR3 has 14 residues. The CDR3 region has the DNA TGTGCCAGCAGCTTAGGCTATAGCAATCAGCCCCAGCATTTT. Encoded protein: CASSLGYSNQPQHF.

The V gene is TRBV4-3, the J gene TRBJ2-6, with D unclear. Germline V CDR1 and CDR2: LGHNA, YSLEER. CDR3 size: 18 residues. Trimming removed 2 bases at V and 3 bases at J, with 17 bases between. The CDR3 spells CASSQSYRASVGANVLTF. The DNA for the CDR3 is TGCGCCAGCAGCCAATCGTACCGAGCATCGGTTGGGGCCAACGTCCTGACTTTC.

This sequence joins TRBV7-2 and TRBJ2-7; TRBD1 aligns across 10 bases. The junction had 5 bases not matched to a gene; V was cut back by 7 bases and J by 2 bases. The CDR3 contains 14 residues. Germline values: CDR1 SGHTA, CDR2 FQGNSA. This CDR3 is CASNPGTGAYEQYF. CDR3 nucleotides: TGTGCCAGCAACCCCGGGACAGGGGCCTACGAGCAGTACTTC.

The V call is TRBV7-9, the J call TRBJ1-4; tentatively, D is TRBD1 (5 bases). This CDR3 comprises 12 residues. Germline CDR1 reads SEHNR; CDR2 reads FQNEAQ (reference sequence). The V and J ends lost 5 bases and 16 bases respectively, with 17 bases between them. CDR3 amino acids: CASSRSSGKEFF. CDR3 in DNA: TGTGCCAGCAGCCGTTCCTCAGGGAAAGAGTTTTTT.

The V and J genes are TRBV5-1 and TRBJ1-3; the D gene is possibly TRBD1 (5 bases). The CDR3 is 15 residues long. CDR1 is SGHRS and CDR2 is YFSETQ in the germline V gene. The V gene lost 0 bases and the J gene lost 0 bases, with 7 bases spanning the gap. The CDR3 spells CASSLEGFSGNTIYF. In DNA, the CDR3 is TGCGCCAGCAGCTTGGAGGGGTTCTCTGGAAACACCATATATTTT.

V gene TRBV13 combines with J gene TRBJ1-1, with 9 bases identical to TRBD1. Germline values: CDR1 PRHDT, CDR2 FYEKMQ (reference sequence). CDR3 length equals 13 residues. V dropped 8 bases and J dropped 4; count of bases not matched to a gene: 5. CDR3 amino acids: CASRLTGGTEAFF. The CDR3 DNA reads as TGTGCCAGCCGCCTGACAGGGGGCACTGAAGCTTTCTTT.

The V call is TRBV4-2, the J call TRBJ2-2; D unclear. Germline V CDR1 and CDR2: LGHNA, YNFKEQ. V lost 1 base to trimming and J lost 6 bases, with 9 bases between them. There are 14 residues in the CDR3. CDR3 sequence (DNA): TGTGCCAGCAGCCAAGTAGGGAATGCCGGGGAGCTGTTTTTT. Amino acids: CASSQVGNAGELFF.

This clone was seen more than once but under ten times. In DNA, the CDR3 is TGTGCCAGCAGTCCTCGTGACAGGGTCCAAGAGACCCAGTACTTC. Translation gives CASSPRDRVQETQYF. The V call is TRBV6-1, the J call TRBJ2-5; 7 bases agree with TRBD1. The germline V gene encodes CDR1 MNHNS and CDR2 SASEGT. J was trimmed by 1 base and V by 5 bases; bases with no gene match: 7. CDR3 length equals 15 residues.

This clone has just a few counts. The V and J genes are TRBV10-3 and TRBJ2-3, with D perhaps TRBD1 (7 bases). There are 13 residues in the CDR3. The V end lost 11 bases, the J end lost 1 base, and 13 bases lay between the germline ends. Germline assignment: CDR1 ENHRY and CDR2 SYGVKD. The CDR3 loop reads CAGRGTGTDTQYF. DNA of the CDR3: TGTGCCGGCCGGGGGACAGGCACAGATACGCAGTATTTT.

The chain recombines TRBV4-3 with TRBJ2-2; D might be TRBD1 (6 bases). The germline CDR1 and CDR2 sequences are LGHNA and YSLEER. The V gene lost 4 bases and the J gene lost 3 bases, with 15 bases spanning the gap. CDR3 length: 16 residues. The DNA for the CDR3 is TGCGCCAGCAGCCCGCGTCCCGCAGGGGACACCGGGGAGCTGTTTTTT. It translates to CASSPRPAGDTGELFF.

This rearrangement joins TRBV7-2 to TRBJ2-1; 12 bases align to TRBD2. CDR1 is SGHTA and CDR2 is FQGNSA in the germline V gene. J was trimmed by 0 bases and V by 5 bases; bases with no gene match: 8. The CDR3 covers 18 residues. The CDR3 loop reads CASSRTSGAQVSYNEQFF. CDR3 DNA sequence: TGTGCCAGCAGCCGGACTAGCGGGGCCCAGGTCTCCTACAATGAGCAGTTCTTC. Looking up the rest from reference TRBV7-2 and TRBJ2-1 gives the full variable domain: GAGVSQSPSNKVTEKGKDVELRCDPISGHTALYWYRQSLGQGLEFLIYFQGNSAPDKSGLPSDRFSAERTGGSVSTLTIQRTQQEDSAVYLCASSRTSGAQVSYNEQFFGPGTRLTVL.

This clone has more than one count but fewer than ten. DNA for the CDR3: TGTGCCAGCAGCCAAAACGTTGGGGGTAGGGGATCATCCTACGAGCAGTACTTC. The encoded protein is CASSQNVGGRGSSYEQYF. The chain recombines TRBV7-9 with TRBJ2-7; D is perhaps TRBD1 or TRBD2 (5 bases each). This CDR3 has 18 residues. Germline-derived CDR1 and CDR2 are SEHNR and FQNEAQ (reference sequence). V was trimmed by 5 bases and J by 1 base, leaving 24 bases between them.

The chain couples TRBV6-1 to TRBJ2-7; a weak D match, TRBD1 (6 bases). CDR3 length equals 13 residues. CDR1 MNHNS and CDR2 SASEGT come from the germline V gene. V lost 7 bases to trimming and J lost 0 bases, with 10 bases between them. CDR3 bases: TGTGCCAGCAAGGACAGAGTCTCCTACGAGCAGTACTTC. Its translation: CASKDRVSYEQYF.

J is TRBJ2-7 and V is TRBV9; a weak D match, TRBD1 (6 bases). Per germline, CDR1 SGDLS and CDR2 YYNGEE. V was clipped by 3 bases and J by 3 bases, with 13 bases between them. This CDR3 spans 14 amino acids. CDR3 in DNA: TGTGCCAGCAGCGCGCAGCTACAGGGCTACGAGCAGTACTTC. Translated, it gives CASSAQLQGYEQYF.

The chain combines TRBV28 with TRBJ1-5; 8 nucleotides line up with TRBD1. CDR3 length equals 15 residues. V was pared by 6 bases and J by 5 bases, with 9 bases of the junction left unmatched. Germline V CDR1 and CDR2: MDHEN, SYDVKM. This CDR3 reads CASRPQQGVHQPQHF. The CDR3 DNA reads as TGTGCCAGCAGGCCCCAACAGGGGGTACATCAGCCCCAGCATTTT.

The chain combines TRBV29-1 with TRBJ2-7; D remains ambiguous. CDR1 is SQVTM and CDR2 is ANQGSEA in the germline V gene. V was pared by 7 bases and J by 3 bases, with 16 bases between. The CDR3 covers 13 residues. The CDR3 sequence is CSATISPLYEQYF. As DNA, the CDR3 is TGCAGCGCCACCATCTCACCCCTCTACGAGCAGTACTTC.

This clone was counted a few times. This chain links TRBV28 with TRBJ2-7; no definite D call. Looked up from germline, CDR1 is MDHEN and CDR2 is SYDVKM. The V gene lost 2 bases and the J gene lost 5 bases, with 7 bases spanning the gap. The CDR3 is made up of 12 amino acids. CDR3 DNA: TGTGCCAGCAGTTTAATTATCCACGAGCAGTACTTC. Protein sequence: CASSLIIHEQYF.

This clone was detected only a few times. CDR3 DNA: TGTGCCAGCAGCTTAGCTTTCATGGGTACGAGGCTGAACGAGCAGTACTTC. Residues: CASSLAFMGTRLNEQYF. This chain connects TRBV7-2 to TRBJ2-7, with no clear D. The length of the CDR3 is 17 residues. Germline CDR1 reads SGHTA; CDR2 reads FQGNSA. V was cut by 0 bases and J by 5 bases, with 20 bases left in between.